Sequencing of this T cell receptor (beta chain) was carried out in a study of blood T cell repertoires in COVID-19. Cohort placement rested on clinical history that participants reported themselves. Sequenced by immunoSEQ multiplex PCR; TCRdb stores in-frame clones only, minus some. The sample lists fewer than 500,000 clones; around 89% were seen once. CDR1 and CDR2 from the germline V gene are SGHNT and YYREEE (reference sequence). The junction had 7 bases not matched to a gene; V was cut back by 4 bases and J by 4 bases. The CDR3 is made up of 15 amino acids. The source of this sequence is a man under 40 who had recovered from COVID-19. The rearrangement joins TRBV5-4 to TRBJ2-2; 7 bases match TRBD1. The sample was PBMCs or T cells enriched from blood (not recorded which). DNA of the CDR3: TGTGCCAGCAGCCCTCCGGGACAGAGCACCGGGGAGCTGTTTTTT. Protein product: CASSPPGQSTGELFF.